This section outlines one T cell receptor beta chain sequence together with its context. With V trimmed by 2 bases and J by 4 bases, 7 bases remained unmatched. Germline V gene sequence: CDR1 SGHTA, CDR2 FQGNSA. The CDR3 has 17 amino acids. Both 60 Vbeta primers and 13 Jbeta primers went into the PCR. TCRdb's table, derived via immunoSEQ multiplex PCR, lists solely in-frame clones and lacks some. Across tens of thousands of clones, the top ten clones capture about 5% of the sample. The source of the sample is a study of cytomegalovirus exposure and HLA in healthy donors. This chain connects TRBV7-2 to TRBJ2-1; 11 bases fit TRBD2. This receptor was obtained from a woman in her thirties or forties in good health and CMV-seropositive. Source material: PBMCs. This CDR3 is CASSLITSGGIYNEQFF. The CDR3 DNA is TGTGCCAGCAGCTTAATAACTAGCGGGGGAATTTACAATGAGCAGTTCTTC.